The sequence of this T cell receptor (beta chain) was determined in a study of blood T cell repertoires in COVID-19. Overall study: Collection of acute and convalescent COVID-19 samples took place in the United States, Italy and Spain. The analysed material was cDNA or gDNA that came from T cells, B-cell-depleted T cells, or PBMCs.

CDR3 length: 13 residues. V shed 6 bases, J shed 7 bases, and the junction held 8 bases outside the gene matches. Germline V gene data show CDR1 as WSHSY and CDR2 as SAAADI. Per the study methods: Amplification from reference gene primers served as the basis for estimated nucleated cell counts. Only in-frame clones appear in the TCRdb table, and some are missing; sequencing was by immunoSEQ multiplex PCR. That table is the source of V, J and clone size, and D and trimming were worked out from the DNA. This table has 95,000 to 150,000 clones, about two thirds appearing once. This receptor was taken from a human donor with acute or convalescent COVID-19. The donor label of this sample is uncertain. The material sequenced was peripheral blood. The genes are TRBV10-2 and TRBJ2-5; the match to TRBD1 covers 7 bases. This chain's CDR3 is CASRVDRVGTQYF. The DNA for the CDR3 is TGCGCCAGCAGGGTAGACAGGGTCGGGACCCAGTACTTC.